This TCR beta chain emerged from a study of blood T cells in healthy people across ages. It was with a sample-barcoded 5' primer and a J-beta primer mix that a second PCR of about 7 to 12 cycles was run. TCRdb ran MiXCR on the 5' RACE reads and lists one entry per CDR3 protein. The data contain roughly 1.9 million distinct CDR3 sequences, approximately 39% of them singletons. This CDR3 spans 17 amino acids. Germline CDR1 and CDR2: DFQATT and SNEGSKA (reference sequence). V lost 3 bases and J lost 2, with 17 bases in between. The sequencing input was blood. This receptor was obtained from a human donor in good health. The chain recombines TRBV20-1 with TRBJ1-6; a weak D match, TRBD1 (6 bases). The CDR3 DNA is TGCAGTGCTAGGTACAGGGTGCCCGGGGCCTATAATTCACCCCTCCACTTT. Translated, it gives CSARYRVPGAYNSPLHF.